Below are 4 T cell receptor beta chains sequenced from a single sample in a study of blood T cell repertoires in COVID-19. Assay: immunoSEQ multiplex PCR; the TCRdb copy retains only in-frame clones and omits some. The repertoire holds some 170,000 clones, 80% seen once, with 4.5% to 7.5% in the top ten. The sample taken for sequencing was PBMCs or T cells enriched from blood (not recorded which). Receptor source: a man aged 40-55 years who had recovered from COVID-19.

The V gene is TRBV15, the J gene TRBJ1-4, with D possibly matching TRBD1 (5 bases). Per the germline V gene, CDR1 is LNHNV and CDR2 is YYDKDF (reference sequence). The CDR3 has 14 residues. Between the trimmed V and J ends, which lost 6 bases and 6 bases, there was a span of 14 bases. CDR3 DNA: TGTGCCACCAGTCGGGGGGAGGGGTATGAAAAACTGTTTTTT. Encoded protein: CATSRGEGYEKLFF.

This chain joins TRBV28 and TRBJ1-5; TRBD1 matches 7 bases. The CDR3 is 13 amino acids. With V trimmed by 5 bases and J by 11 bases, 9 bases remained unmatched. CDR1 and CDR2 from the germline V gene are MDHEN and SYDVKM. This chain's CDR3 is CASSPGGRLTQHF. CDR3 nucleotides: TGTGCCAGCAGTCCAGGGGGTAGGTTGACCCAGCATTTT.

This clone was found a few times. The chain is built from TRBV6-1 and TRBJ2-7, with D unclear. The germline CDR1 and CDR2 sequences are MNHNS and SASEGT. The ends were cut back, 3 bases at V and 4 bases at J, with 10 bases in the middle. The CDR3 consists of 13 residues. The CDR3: CASSERAPYEQYV. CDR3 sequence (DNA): TGTGCCAGCAGTGAGAGAGCCCCTTACGAGCAGTACGTC.

Written as DNA, the CDR3 is TGCGCCAGCAGCGAGCAGGGGGCCGGTGGTCAGCCCCAGCATTTT. The encoded protein is CASSEQGAGGQPQHF. J is TRBJ1-5 and V is TRBV5-1, with 8 bases identical to TRBD1. The CDR3 consists of 15 residues. V gave up 4 bases and J gave up 6 bases; unmatched junction bases: 9. Germline V gene sequence: CDR1 SGHRS, CDR2 YFSETQ.